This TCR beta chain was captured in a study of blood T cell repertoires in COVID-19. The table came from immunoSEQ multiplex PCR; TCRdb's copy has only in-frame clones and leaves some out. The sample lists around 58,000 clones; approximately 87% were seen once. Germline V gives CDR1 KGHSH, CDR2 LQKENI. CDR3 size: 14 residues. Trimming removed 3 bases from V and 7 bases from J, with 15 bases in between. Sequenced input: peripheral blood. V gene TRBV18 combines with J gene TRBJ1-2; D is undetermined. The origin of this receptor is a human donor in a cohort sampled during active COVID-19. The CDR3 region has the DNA TGTGCCAGCTCACCCCGGACTCTCCCGGGTGGCTACACCTTC. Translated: CASSPRTLPGGYTF.